The clone carrying this TCR beta chain was counted ten times or more. Its antigen is still unknown. The sample is drawn from a study of metastatic and nonmetastatic thyroid tumors. In the study overall: Blood and tumor or nodule tissue repertoires from malignant and benign thyroid patients were compared.

Germline V gene lookup returns CDR1 LGHDT and CDR2 YNNKEL (reference sequence). The V end lost 1 base, the J end lost 6 bases, and 10 bases lay between the germline ends. The CDR3 is made up of 14 amino acids. Study-level results: As reported, TCR beta diversity in blood and tumor was significantly higher in malignant thyroid tumors than in benign nodules.

No treatment of any kind had been given to any patient before thyroid surgery. Original data processing: A classifier for distant metastasis in papillary thyroid cancer was constructed using CDR3 differences observed across clinicopathological groups. Using MiXCR, TCRdb re-called clones from the PCR reads. These V and J calls rely on TCRdb rather than the paper's analysis. The sample shows approximately 44,000 clones, roughly 24% of them seen only once. The sequence derives from a female donor with papillary thyroid cancer or a benign thyroid nodule (not recorded which). Some clones in this sample may be carry-over from other donors' samples. This chain joins TRBV3-1 and TRBJ2-1; D perhaps matches TRBD2 (5 bases). Sequencing used tumor tissue. The CDR3 spells CASSQGLAANEQFF. DNA of the CDR3: TGTGCCAGCAGCCAAGGGCTAGCCGCCAATGAGCAGTTCTTC.